The T cell receptor beta chain described here comes from a study of shared clonotypes between healthy human individuals. Study-level findings and limits: The low donor count limited represented genetic and exposure-history diversity.

Every subset had its genomic DNA shared out evenly among several immunoSEQ plates. TCRdb keeps only in-frame clones here, not all; method: immunoSEQ multiplex PCR. In the table there are about 1,500,000 clones, roughly 96% of which are singletons. The CDR3 consists of 13 residues. Trimming stripped 3 bases from V and 0 bases from J, with 6 bases between. Germline V gene data show CDR1 as SGHVS and CDR2 as FNYEAQ. This clone was recorded once. Its antigen is unidentified. The sample was naive CD4+ T cells sorted from blood. Subset reported: CD45RA+ positively selected. The sequence was obtained from a man aged 25-45 years in good health. This rearrangement joins TRBV7-6 to TRBJ2-7; D is unclear. Here the CDR3 reads CASSFRTSYEQYF. Written as DNA, the CDR3 is TGTGCCAGCAGCTTCAGGACCTCCTACGAGCAGTACTTC.